This T cell receptor beta chain was retrieved from a study of cytomegalovirus exposure and HLA in healthy donors. The study, taken as a whole, reports: Published work reported that the classifier diagnosed cytomegalovirus status with high specificity and sensitivity.

The CDR3 sequence is 14 residues long. Trimming took off 2 bases at V and 4 bases at J, with 11 bases between the two ends. The germline gives CDR1 KGHSH, CDR2 LQKENI. Regarding this clone: Its antigen is currently unknown.

The donors were in the roughly 120-subject validation cohort, distinct from the approximately 700-subject first cohort. Clones were read by immunoSEQ multiplex PCR, and TCRdb kept only the in-frame ones, dropping some. The sample consists of some 340,000 clones, roughly nine tenths of them appearing once. The V gene is TRBV18, the J gene TRBJ1-2; D gene unclear. The TCR comes from a woman in her twenties or thirties in good health and CMV-seropositive. Sequenced sample: PBMCs. The CDR3 DNA is TGTGCCAGCTCACCATTCGGAGCTACCTATGGCTACACCTTC. This sequence encodes CASSPFGATYGYTF.